The rows below give T cell receptor beta chains drawn from one sample of a study of T cell responses to AZD1222 COVID-19 vaccine. Repertoires were generated with immunoSEQ multiplex PCR, while TCRdb's copy carries only in-frame clones and drops some. The data contain about 160,000 clones, 75% to 95% of them singletons. This specimen was peripheral blood, taken 28 days after the second AZD1222 dose. The receptor source for this set is an adult who received the AZD1222 COVID-19 vaccine. CDR3s include the opening cysteine and the closing phenylalanine or tryptophan. D genes are given only for firm matches. Clone size is not always given. Where it is, it says once, few, many or a class for expanded clones.

CDR3aa,CDR3nt,d_gene,v_gene,abundance,j_gene
CASSHLAGPQHF,TGTGCCAGCAGCCACTTGGCCGGGCCCCAGCATTTT,.,TRBV11-2,.,TRBJ1-5
CSASVDSNSGNTIYF,TGCAGTGCTAGTGTCGACAGCAACTCTGGAAACACCATATATTTT,.,TRBV20-1,.,TRBJ1-3
CASSSDGVGEKLFF,TGCGCCAGCAGCTCGGACGGGGTCGGTGAAAAACTGTTTTTT,.,TRBV5-1,once,TRBJ1-4
CASSLRERRTEAFF,TGTGCCAGTAGTTTAAGGGAAAGGCGGACTGAAGCTTTCTTT,.,TRBV19,.,TRBJ1-1
CASSISVGEAFF,TGTGCCAGTAGTATATCCGTGGGTGAAGCTTTCTTT,.,TRBV19,.,TRBJ1-1
CASSSGQRRDGYTF,TGTGCCAGCAGCTCGGGACAGCGACGGGATGGCTACACCTTC,TRBD1,TRBV7-9,.,TRBJ1-2
CASSFVSPEAFF,TGTGCCAGCAGCTTTGTTTCTCCTGAAGCTTTCTTT,.,TRBV11-2,once,TRBJ1-1
CASSLAGGRPEAFF,TGTGCCAGCAGCTTAGCAGGGGGACGGCCTGAAGCTTTCTTT,.,TRBV7-9,once,TRBJ1-1
CASRWDRGAYEQYF,TGTGCCAGCAGATGGGACAGGGGAGCCTACGAGCAGTACTTC,TRBD1,TRBV27,once,TRBJ2-7
CASSPQGTSGSYEQYF,TGTGCCAGCAGCCCCCAGGGGACTAGCGGCTCCTACGAGCAGTACTTC,TRBD2,TRBV11-2,.,TRBJ2-7
CASLEGSGNTEAFF,TGCGCCAGCTTGGAGGGGTCGGGGAACACTGAAGCTTTCTTT,.,TRBV5-1,.,TRBJ1-1
CASSQVPLGLYGYTF,TGTGCCAGCAGCCAAGTCCCCCTGGGACTCTATGGCTACACCTTC,.,TRBV3-1/TRBV3-2,.,TRBJ1-2
CASMGELEQYF,TGCGCCAGCATGGGGGAATTAGAGCAGTACTTC,.,TRBV10-2,once,TRBJ2-7
CASSGGPRDTRYEQYF,TGTGCCAGCAGTGGGGGACCTCGGGATACCCGCTACGAGCAGTACTTC,.,TRBV2,once,TRBJ2-7
CSVKEHPAWYGYTF,TGCAGCGTTAAAGAACACCCTGCGTGGTATGGCTACACCTTC,.,TRBV29-1,.,TRBJ1-2
CASSLTGGGNQPQHF,TGTGCCAGCAGTTTGACAGGGGGCGGCAATCAGCCCCAGCATTTT,TRBD1,TRBV6-5,.,TRBJ1-5
CASSEEGGNSPLHF,TGTGCCAGCAGTGAAGAGGGAGGGAATTCACCCCTCCACTTT,.,TRBV2,few,TRBJ1-6
CAWSRGQGNYGYTF,TGTGCCTGGAGTAGGGGACAGGGAAACTATGGCTACACCTTC,TRBD1,TRBV30,.,TRBJ1-2
CASSQTGGINQPQHF,TGTGCCAGCAGCCAAACAGGGGGCATAAATCAGCCCCAGCATTTT,TRBD1,TRBV3-1/TRBV3-2,.,TRBJ1-5
CASIRSLDPSYNSPLHF,TGTGCCAGCATACGATCCTTAGACCCCTCCTATAATTCACCCCTCCACTTT,.,TRBV2,.,TRBJ1-6
CASSSYFTDTQYF,TGTGCCAGCAGCTCCTACTTCACAGATACGCAGTATTTT,.,TRBV7-2,.,TRBJ2-3
CASSFRQLTDTQYF,TGTGCCAGCAGCTTCCGACAGCTCACAGATACGCAGTATTTT,.,TRBV5-6,.,TRBJ2-3
CASIPRDGSGAGQPQHF,TGTGCCAGTATCCCCCGGGACGGATCTGGGGCGGGTCAGCCCCAGCATTTT,.,TRBV19,.,TRBJ1-5
CASSLAGVGNNEQFF,TGTGCCAGCAGCTTGGCGGGAGTGGGGAACAATGAGCAGTTCTTC,TRBD2,TRBV7-6,.,TRBJ2-1
CSVEVRDGYTF,TGCAGCGTTGAAGTAAGGGATGGCTACACCTTC,.,TRBV29-1,.,TRBJ1-2
CASSFTGAPYEQYF,TGTGCCAGCAGTTTCACGGGGGCTCCCTACGAGCAGTACTTC,.,TRBV27,.,TRBJ2-7
CASSVTSGRVTGELFF,TGTGCCAGCAGCGTCACTAGCGGGAGGGTCACCGGGGAGCTGTTTTTT,TRBD2,TRBV9,once,TRBJ2-2
CASSEDSGDSNQPQHF,TGTGCCAGCAGTGAGGACTCCGGGGATAGCAATCAGCCCCAGCATTTT,.,TRBV2,.,TRBJ1-5
CASNLLAGGHNEQFF,TGCGCCAGTAACTTATTAGCGGGAGGTCACAATGAGCAGTTCTTC,TRBD2,TRBV5-1,.,TRBJ2-1
CASSFGEAGELFF,TGTGCCAGCAGCTTTGGGGAAGCCGGGGAGCTGTTTTTT,.,TRBV5-4,.,TRBJ2-2
CSGIRENEQYF,TGCAGCGGCATCAGGGAGAACGAGCAGTACTTC,.,TRBV29-1,.,TRBJ2-7
CASKNGQGWGGELFF,TGTGCCAGCAAGAACGGACAGGGTTGGGGTGGGGAACTGTTTTTT,TRBD1,TRBV27,.,TRBJ1-4
CASSKGGNTGELFF,TGTGCCAGCAGCAAAGGCGGGAACACCGGGGAGCTGTTTTTT,.,TRBV21-1,.,TRBJ2-2
CASSHGGNYGYTF,TGTGCCAGCAGCCACGGGGGGAACTATGGCTACACCTTC,.,TRBV4-2,.,TRBJ1-2
CATSRVRGHEQYF,TGTGCCACCAGCAGAGTCCGGGGGCACGAGCAGTACTTC,.,TRBV15,.,TRBJ2-7
CAISAGLLPYEQYF,TGTGCCATCAGTGCGGGACTTTTACCCTACGAGCAGTACTTC,.,TRBV10-3,.,TRBJ2-7
CASSDKGGSNSNQPQHF,TGTGCCAGCAGTGACAAAGGGGGATCTAATAGCAATCAGCCCCAGCATTTT,.,TRBV6-1,.,TRBJ1-5
CASSAPQGSYNSPLHF,TGTGCCAGCAGTGCACCTCAGGGATCCTATAATTCACCCCTCCACTTT,.,TRBV6-1,.,TRBJ1-6
CASSLGPSGANVLTF,TGTGCCAGCAGCCTCGGACCCTCTGGGGCCAACGTCCTGACTTTC,.,TRBV11-2,.,TRBJ2-6
CASSPRSSGRLVEQYF,TGTGCCAGCAGCCCCCGTTCTAGCGGGAGACTGGTCGAGCAGTACTTC,TRBD2,TRBV7-2,.,TRBJ2-7